This T cell receptor (beta chain) was captured in a study of cytomegalovirus exposure and HLA in healthy donors. As to this clone: Its antigen is not known.

Both 60 Vbeta primers and 13 Jbeta primers went into the PCR. Profiling relied on immunoSEQ multiplex PCR, and the TCRdb table lists in-frame clones only, not all of them. This table holds 150,000 or so clones, about 79% found once. The CDR3 runs to 14 residues. Germline V gene lookup returns CDR1 MNHNY and CDR2 SVGAGI (reference sequence). V was trimmed by 4 bases and J by 1 base, leaving 10 bases between them. Study-level results: The investigators catalogued 150 or so TCR beta chains as cytomegalovirus-associated. TCR beta chain V- and J-gene trimming was linked, in a later analysis, to a missense variant in DCLRE1C. Among immune exposure information, only CMV serostatus was available. Later, an analysis showed that TCR beta chains associated with HLA were more clonally expanded than others that were equally common.

This TCR was sampled from a man between 35 and 55 years old in good health and CMV-seropositive. The specimen sequenced was PBMCs. The J gene is TRBJ1-1, the V gene TRBV6-6; the D is unclear. The CDR3 protein is CASSLAVGNTEAFF. The CDR3 region has the DNA TGTGCCAGCAGTTTGGCGGTAGGGAACACTGAAGCTTTCTTT.